A selection of T cell receptor beta chains follows, all from one sample in a study of T cells in Graves' hyperthyroidism and ophthalmopathy. Each CDR3 protein gets one entry after TCRdb re-called the multiplex PCR reads with MiXCR. The data show 45,000 or so distinct CDR3 sequences, with around 45% seen just once and around 32% held by the top ten. Source material: peripheral blood or thyroid tissue (not recorded which). These receptors came from a woman between 50 and 59 years old with Graves' hyperthyroidism. CDR3s include the opening cysteine and the closing phenylalanine or tryptophan. A D gene is named only where the DNA matches it firmly. Size values are once, few and many counts, or a class for expanded clones, and some rows have none.

clone size,CDR3 length,V gene,D gene,J gene,CDR3 DNA,CDR3 protein
-,13,TRBV29-1,-,TRBJ1-2,TGCAGCTCCACGGGGGTGGGCCCCTATGGCTACACCTTC,CSSTGVGPYGYTF
-,16,TRBV24-1,TRBD1,TRBJ1-5,TGTGCCACCAGTAAAGCGTCTGGGACAGGGAATCAGCCCCAGCATTTT,CATSKASGTGNQPQHF
many,15,TRBV10-3,TRBD1,TRBJ1-1,TGTGCCATCAGTGACCTGGGACAGGGGAACACTGAAGCTTTCTTT,CAISDLGQGNTEAFF
-,14,TRBV20-1,TRBD1,TRBJ2-7,TGCAGTGCCCGCGACAGGGGGCTGTACTACGAGCAGTACTTC,CSARDRGLYYEQYF
-,15,TRBV7-9,-,TRBJ2-7,TGTGCCAGCAGCCAAGAAGGCGTTACCCCCTACGAGCAGTACTTC,CASSQEGVTPYEQYF
many,18,TRBV5-5,-,TRBJ1-1,TGTGCCAGCAGCCTCGGTAGGGGCGAAGGTAGAATGAACACTGAAGCTTTCTTT,CASSLGRGEGRMNTEAFF
-,15,TRBV19,TRBD1,TRBJ1-5,TGTGCCAGTAGTTTTTGGACAGGGAGCAATCAGCCCCAGCATTTT,CASSFWTGSNQPQHF
-,13,TRBV29-1,TRBD1,TRBJ1-1,TGCAGCCCCGGGACAGCCTGGGACACTGAAGCTTTCTTT,CSPGTAWDTEAFF
few,15,TRBV18,-,TRBJ2-7,TGTGCCAGCTCACCAAATCCCCAGGGGAACTACGAGCAGTACTTC,CASSPNPQGNYEQYF
-,20,TRBV7-9,-,TRBJ2-3,TGTGCCAGCAGCCCCTTCCGGACAGGAGGGGGGACTCTTAGGGCAGATACGCAGTATTTT,CASSPFRTGGGTLRADTQYF
many,19,TRBV4-1,TRBD1,TRBJ2-6,TGCGCCAGCAGCCAGGAACCGGGACAGGGCGACTCTGGGGCCAACGTCCTGACTTTC,CASSQEPGQGDSGANVLTF
many,15,TRBV2,-,TRBJ2-5,TGTGCCAGCTATATTCCCCGGGACACACAAGAGACCCAGTACTTC,CASYIPRDTQETQYF